This T cell receptor beta chain was retrieved from a study of T-cell reconstitution after alpha-beta-depleted transplantation in children. Construction of the TCRbeta library involved unique molecular identifiers. TCRdb reanalysed the PCR reads using MiXCR and keeps one entry per CDR3 protein. This repertoire shows about 540,000 distinct CDR3 sequences, 15% to 20% found once; its top ten account for approximately 3%. V shed 3 bases, J shed 6 bases, and the junction held 7 bases outside the gene matches. From germline, CDR1 is KGHSH and CDR2 LQKENI. The CDR3 runs 14 residues. This sample comprised PBMCs from the stem cell graft donor, obtained from the stem cell graft. The chain has TRBV18 and TRBJ1-1; 7 bases match TRBD1. The receptor was derived from a human donor who donated a stem cell graft to a child with acute lymphoblastic leukemia. CDR3 sequence reads: CASSPPDRVSEAFF. In nucleotides, the CDR3 is TGTGCCAGCTCACCGCCCGACAGGGTGTCTGAAGCTTTCTTT.